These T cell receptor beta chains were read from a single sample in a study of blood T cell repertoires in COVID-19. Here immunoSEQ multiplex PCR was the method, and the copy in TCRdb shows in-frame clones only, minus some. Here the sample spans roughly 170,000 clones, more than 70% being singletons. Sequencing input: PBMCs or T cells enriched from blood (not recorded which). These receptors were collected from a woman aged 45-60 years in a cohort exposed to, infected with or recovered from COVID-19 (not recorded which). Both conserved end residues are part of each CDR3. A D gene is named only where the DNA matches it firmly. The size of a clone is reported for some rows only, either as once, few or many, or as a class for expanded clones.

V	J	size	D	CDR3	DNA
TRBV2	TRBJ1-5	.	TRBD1	CASSPGGDRVSPQHF	TGTGCCAGCAGCCCGGGGGGGGACAGGGTCTCCCCCCAGCATTTT
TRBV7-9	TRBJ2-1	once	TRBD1	CASSFSGQGLRNEQFF	TGTGCCAGCAGCTTCTCCGGACAGGGTCTCAGGAATGAGCAGTTCTTC
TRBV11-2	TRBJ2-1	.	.	CASSLASNEQFF	TGTGCCAGCAGCTTAGCTAGCAATGAGCAGTTCTTC
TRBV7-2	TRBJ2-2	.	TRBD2	CASSLVLAGAGELFF	TGTGCCAGCAGCTTAGTTCTAGCGGGGGCCGGGGAGCTGTTTTTT
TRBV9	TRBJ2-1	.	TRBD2	CASSQTSGIGNEQFF	TGTGCCAGCAGCCAAACTAGCGGGATAGGAAATGAGCAGTTCTTC
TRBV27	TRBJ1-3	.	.	CASSLKAGQYSGNTIYF	TGTGCCAGCAGTTTAAAGGCAGGGCAATACTCTGGAAACACCATATATTTT
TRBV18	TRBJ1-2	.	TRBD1	CASSPSAGGANYGYTF	TGTGCCAGCTCACCCAGTGCAGGGGGCGCTAACTATGGCTACACCTTC
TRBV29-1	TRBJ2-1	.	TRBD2	CSVEGGSSYNEQFF	TGCAGCGTTGAAGGCGGGAGCTCCTACAATGAGCAGTTCTTC
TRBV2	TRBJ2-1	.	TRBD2	CASQREYGDANYEQFF	TGTGCCAGCCAGCGGGAGTACGGGGACGCTAATTATGAGCAGTTCTTC
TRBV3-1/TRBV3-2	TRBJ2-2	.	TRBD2	CASSRAGVPGELFF	TGTGCCAGCAGTCGAGCGGGAGTCCCCGGGGAGCTGTTTTTT
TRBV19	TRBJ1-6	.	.	CASSMQRSSYNSPLHF	TGTGCCAGTAGTATGCAACGGAGCTCCTATAATTCACCCCTCCACTTT
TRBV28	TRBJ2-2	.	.	CASSRLAGELFF	TGTGCCAGCAGTCGACTAGCCGGGGAGCTGTTTTTT
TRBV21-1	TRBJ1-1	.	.	CASSKNDRVYTEAFF	TGTGCCAGCAGCAAAAACGACAGGGTGTACACTGAAGCTTTCTTT
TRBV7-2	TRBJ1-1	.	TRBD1	CASSPQGQGMNTEAFF	TGTGCCAGCAGCCCGCAAGGACAGGGGATGAACACTGAAGCTTTCTTT
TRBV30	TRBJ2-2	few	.	CAWSPLALTGELFF	TGTGCCTGGAGTCCACTTGCGCTCACCGGGGAGCTGTTTTTT
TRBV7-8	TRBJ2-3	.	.	CASRKLVGDTQYF	TGTGCCAGCAGAAAGCTCGTTGGAGATACGCAGTATTTT
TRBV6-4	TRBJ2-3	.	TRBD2	CASSALAGETDTQYF	TGTGCCAGCAGCGCCCTAGCGGGGGAGACAGATACGCAGTATTTT
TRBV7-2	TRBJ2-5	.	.	CASSLGSAGETQYF	TGTGCCAGCAGCTTAGGGTCGGCAGGGGAGACCCAGTACTTC
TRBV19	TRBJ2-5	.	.	CASSRGGETQYF	TGTGCCAGTAGCCGAGGTGGGGAGACCCAGTACTTC
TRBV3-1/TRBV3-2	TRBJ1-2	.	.	CASSQTGSRGYTF	TGTGCCAGCAGCCAAACAGGGTCTAGAGGCTACACCTTC
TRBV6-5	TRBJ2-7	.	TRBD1	CASSYTTGLPYEQYF	TGTGCCAGCAGTTACACGACAGGGTTACCCTACGAGCAGTACTTC
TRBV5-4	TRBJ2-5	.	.	CASSAYGTQYF	TGTGCCAGCAGCGCCTACGGGACCCAGTACTTC
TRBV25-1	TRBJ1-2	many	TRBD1	CASSEPGQGLLVTGYTF	TGTGCCAGCAGTGAACCGGGACAGGGACTTCTAGTAACTGGCTACACCTTC
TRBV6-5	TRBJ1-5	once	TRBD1	CASSANTGGDQPQHF	TGTGCCAGCAGCGCAAACACAGGGGGGGATCAGCCCCAGCATTTT
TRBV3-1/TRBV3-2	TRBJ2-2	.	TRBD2	CASSQMSSGSNTGELFF	TGTGCCAGCAGCCAAATGTCTAGCGGGAGTAACACCGGGGAGCTGTTTTTT
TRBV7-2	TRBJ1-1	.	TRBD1	CASSEPGQGNTEAFF	TGTGCCAGCAGCGAACCGGGACAGGGAAACACTGAAGCTTTCTTT
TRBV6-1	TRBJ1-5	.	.	CASSERGGLSNQPQHF	TGTGCCAGCAGTGAAAGGGGAGGGTTAAGCAATCAGCCCCAGCATTTT
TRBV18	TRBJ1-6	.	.	CASSPTRTFESSPLHF	TGTGCCAGCTCACCGACTCGTACTTTCGAGAGTTCACCCCTCCACTTT
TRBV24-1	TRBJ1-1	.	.	CATSDFQGTESFF	TGTGCCACCAGTGATTTTCAGGGCACCGAATCTTTCTTT
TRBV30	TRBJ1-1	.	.	CAWNTGSAIWAFF	TGTGCCTGGAATACAGGTTCCGCGATATGGGCTTTCTTT
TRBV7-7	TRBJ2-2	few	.	CASKPLTLNTGELFF	TGTGCTAGCAAACCTCTGACATTGAACACCGGGGAGCTGTTTTTT
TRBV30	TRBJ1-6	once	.	CAWTGSNNSPLHF	TGTGCCTGGACGGGGTCGAATAATTCACCCCTCCACTTT